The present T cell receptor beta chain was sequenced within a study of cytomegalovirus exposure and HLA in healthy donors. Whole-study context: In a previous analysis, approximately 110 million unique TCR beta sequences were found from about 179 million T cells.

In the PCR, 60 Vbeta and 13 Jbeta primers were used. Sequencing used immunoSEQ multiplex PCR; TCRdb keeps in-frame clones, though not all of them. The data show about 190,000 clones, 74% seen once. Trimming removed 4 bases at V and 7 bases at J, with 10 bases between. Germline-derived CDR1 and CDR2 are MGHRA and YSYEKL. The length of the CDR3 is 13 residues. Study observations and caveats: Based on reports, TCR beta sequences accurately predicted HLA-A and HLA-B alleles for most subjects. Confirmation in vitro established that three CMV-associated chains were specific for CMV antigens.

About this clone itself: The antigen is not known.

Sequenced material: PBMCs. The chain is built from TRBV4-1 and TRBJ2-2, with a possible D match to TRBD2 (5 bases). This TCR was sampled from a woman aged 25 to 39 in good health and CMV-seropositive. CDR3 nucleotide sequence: TGCGCCAGCAGCCGGGCGGGTCGCGGGGAGCTGTTTTTT. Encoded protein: CASSRAGRGELFF.